This T cell receptor (beta chain) stems from a study of T cell repertoires in cytomegalovirus infection. At the level of the study: Matching HLA type and CMV infection were both indicated by public TCR beta signatures.

In regard to this clonotype: Antigen unknown.

Study-wide findings and caveats: HLA-C-restricted, CMV-specific TCR beta clonotypes were dominant ex vivo.

V lost 5 bases and J lost 1, with 14 bases in between. There are 15 residues in the CDR3. One entry per CDR3 protein, called by TCRdb with MiXCR from the reads. The sample shows 210,000 or so distinct CDR3 sequences, 6.5% of them seen only once. The V call is TRBV12-3 or TRBV12-4, the J call TRBJ1-1, with D perhaps matching TRBD1 (5 bases). The sequence was obtained from a human donor in good health (CMV status not recorded). Some clones in this sample may be carry-over from other donors' samples. Sequencing input: PBMCs. This CDR3 reads CASSRRDGRNTEAFF. For the CDR3, the DNA is TGTGCCAGCAGTCGGCGGGACGGACGGAACACTGAAGCTTTCTTT.